The clone carrying this TCR beta chain was recorded many times. Antigen: not known. Naive CD45RA+ and memory CD45RA-negative subsets were split from CD4+ cells. The data stem from a study of shared clonotypes between healthy human individuals. Whole-study results and caveats: Sampling covered nothing but blood. Tissue TCR repertoires likely differ from those found in blood.

Germline CDR1 and CDR2: SGDLS and YYNGEE. This CDR3 contains 15 residues. V dropped 4 bases and J dropped 8; count of bases not matched to a gene: 5. The protocol was immunoSEQ multiplex PCR, while the TCRdb copy is restricted to in-frame clones and leaves out a portion. The profile shows about 340,000 clones, less than 75% of them singletons. This sequence joins TRBV9 and TRBJ2-1; 14 nucleotides match TRBD2. This receptor was identified in a man aged 25 to 40 in good health. Sequencing input: memory CD4+ T cells sorted from blood. The subset is: CD45RA-negative fraction. The CDR3 DNA sequence: TGTGCCAGCAGCACCGGGACTAGCGGGAGTTATGAGCAGTTCTTC. Translating gives CASSTGTSGSYEQFF.